Reported below is one T cell receptor (beta chain). Its antigen remains unknown. Measured with immunoSEQ multiplex PCR; TCRdb has only the in-frame clones, and not every one. Among about 5,900 clones listed, 80% to 85% were seen once. The germline V gene encodes CDR1 SNHLY and CDR2 FYNNEI. The length of the CDR3 is 15 residues. The V and J ends lost 4 bases and 0 bases respectively, with 13 bases between them. This sample's time point: week 3, after first cycle of checkpoint inhibitor. Samples come from before therapy and from week 3 after the first blockade cycle. No patient had earlier systemic cancer treatment, concurrent immunosuppressants, or another active cancer. These data are taken from a study of blood T cell dynamics during melanoma immunotherapy. Regarding the study as a whole: Unlike progressors, later disease-control patients had W3 repertoires gaining clonality or diversity. Clones driving repertoire changes may be melanoma-specific or general immune activation.

The source is a human donor with melanoma. The chain links TRBV2 to TRBJ2-7; no reliable D call. This specimen was blood, taken from a patient treated with checkpoint blockade. As DNA, the CDR3 is TGTGCCAGCAGTGTCGGGCAGGAGAGCTCCTACGAGCAGTACTTC. This sequence encodes CASSVGQESSYEQYF.